These 2 T cell receptor beta chains were sequenced from one sample in a study of shared clonotypes between healthy human individuals. Using immunoSEQ multiplex PCR, the repertoire was profiled, and TCRdb retains in-frame clones only, with some absent. Of 2.3 million or so clones in the sample, approximately 93% were seen once. The material sequenced was naive CD4+ T cells from PBMCs. Subset specified: CD45RA+ positively selected. The receptors originated from a man younger than 35 in good health. Some clones in this sample may be carry-over from other donors' samples.

This CDR3 is CASRDRGLGVDKNIQYF. The DNA for the CDR3 is TGTGCCAGCAGGGACAGGGGACTAGGAGTAGACAAAAACATTCAGTACTTC. This chain links TRBV28 with TRBJ2-4; perhaps TRBD1 as D (9 bases). CDR3 size: 17 residues. V was cut by 6 bases and J by 3 bases, with 21 bases left in between. Germline V gives CDR1 MDHEN, CDR2 SYDVKM.

CDR3 residues: CASSFQGLAVFRSGTDTQYF. The CDR3 nucleotides are TGTGCCAGCAGCTTCCAAGGACTAGCGGTCTTCAGGTCCGGCACAGATACGCAGTATTTT. V is TRBV5-4 and J is TRBJ2-3; 10 bases line up with TRBD2. Germline-derived CDR1 and CDR2 are SGHNT and YYREEE (reference sequence). Trimming took 2 bases from V and 1 from J; bases not matched to a gene: 16. This CDR3 contains 20 residues. The full variable domain, completed using reference TRBV5-4 and TRBJ2-3, is ETGVTQSPTHLIKTRGQQVTLRCSSQSGHNTVSWYQQALGQGPQFIFQYYREEENGRGNFPPRFSGLQFPNYSSELNVNALELDDSALYLCASSFQGLAVFRSGTDTQYFGPGTRLTVL.